This TCR beta chain came from a study of blood T cell repertoires in COVID-19. V was trimmed by 1 base and J by 5 bases, leaving 11 bases between them. Per the germline V gene, CDR1 is SEHNR and CDR2 is FQNEAQ (reference sequence). The CDR3 extends over 15 amino acids. Original analysis: Reference gene primer amplification in the assay estimated nucleated cell counts. TCRdb keeps only in-frame clones here, not all; method: immunoSEQ multiplex PCR. D and trimming were read from the DNA, whereas the V and J calls and clone size are those reported in that table. The sample yields tens of thousands of clones, 81% seen once.

Sequenced material: peripheral blood. The receptor was derived from a woman between 65 and 79 years old with acute or convalescent COVID-19. V and J are TRBV7-9 and TRBJ1-4; D uncertain. In nucleotides, the CDR3 is TGTGCCAGCAGCTTAGAGCTTAACTTAAATGAAAAACTGTTTTTT. Its protein product is CASSLELNLNEKLFF. Using reference TRBV7-9 and TRBJ1-4 for the parts outside the CDR3, the full variable domain is DTGVSQNPRHKITKRGQNVTFRCDPISEHNRLYWYRQTLGQGPEFLTYFQNEAQLEKSRLLSDRFSAERPKGSFSTLEIQRTEQGDSAMYLCASSLELNLNEKLFFGSGTQLSVL.